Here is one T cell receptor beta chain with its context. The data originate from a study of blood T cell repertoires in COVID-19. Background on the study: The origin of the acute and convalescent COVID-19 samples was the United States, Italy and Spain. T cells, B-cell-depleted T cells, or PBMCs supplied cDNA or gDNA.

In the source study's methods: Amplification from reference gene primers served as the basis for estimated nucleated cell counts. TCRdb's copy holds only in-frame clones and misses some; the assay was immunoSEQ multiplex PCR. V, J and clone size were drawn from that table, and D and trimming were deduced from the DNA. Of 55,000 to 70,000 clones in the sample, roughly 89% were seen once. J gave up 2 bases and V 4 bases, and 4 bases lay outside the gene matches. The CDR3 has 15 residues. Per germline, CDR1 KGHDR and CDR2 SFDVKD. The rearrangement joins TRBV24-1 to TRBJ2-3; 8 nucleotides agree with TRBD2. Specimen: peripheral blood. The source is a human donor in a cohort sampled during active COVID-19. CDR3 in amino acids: CATSDPGGVTDTQYF. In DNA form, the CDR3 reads TGTGCCACCAGTGACCCGGGAGGGGTCACAGATACGCAGTATTTT.